These T cell receptor beta chains were read from a single sample in a study of T cell changes during pregnancy in multiple sclerosis. TCRdb's table, derived via immunoSEQ multiplex PCR, lists solely in-frame clones and lacks some. The table records approximately 100,000 clones, 90% to 95% of them present only once. This sample comprised peripheral blood, obtained before pregnancy. The receptors were sampled from a female donor with multiple sclerosis, enrolled in a pregnancy study. The CDR3 runs from the conserved cysteine through the conserved F or W. The D gene is left open where the match is weak. The size of a clone is reported for some rows only, either as once, few or many, or as a class for expanded clones.

J,V,size,D,CDR3,DNA
TRBJ2-7,TRBV15,NA,NA,CATSNNPYEQYF,TGTGCCACCAGCAACAATCCCTACGAGCAGTACTTC
TRBJ1-3,TRBV7-6,NA,NA,CASSLALRGPYSGNTIYF,TGTGCCAGCAGCTTAGCGCTCAGGGGCCCCTACTCTGGAAACACCATATATTTT
TRBJ2-1,TRBV11-3,NA,TRBD2,CASSSGGTSGNEQFF,TGTGCCAGCAGCTCAGGAGGGACTAGCGGGAATGAGCAGTTCTTC
TRBJ2-2,TRBV18,NA,TRBD2,CASSPLGSGRVTGELFF,TGTGCCAGCTCACCCCTTGGAAGCGGGAGAGTCACCGGGGAGCTGTTTTTT
TRBJ1-1,TRBV2,NA,NA,CASTTAWEAFF,TGTGCCAGCACCACCGCGTGGGAAGCTTTCTTT
TRBJ2-1,TRBV10-2,NA,NA,CASSEITGEQFF,TGCGCCAGCAGTGAGATTACGGGTGAGCAGTTCTTC
TRBJ2-1,TRBV7-3,once,TRBD2,CASSSQGLGLGEQFF,TGTGCCAGCAGCTCGCAGGGACTAGGGTTGGGTGAGCAGTTCTTC
TRBJ1-1,TRBV6-6,NA,NA,CASRRQENTEAFF,TGTGCCAGCAGGCGACAGGAGAACACTGAAGCTTTCTTT
TRBJ1-1,TRBV7-9,NA,NA,CASFRQANTEAFF,TGTGCCAGCTTCCGACAGGCAAACACTGAAGCTTTCTTT
TRBJ1-1,TRBV7-2,NA,NA,CASSLLPTEAFF,TGTGCCAGCAGCTTACTACCCACTGAAGCTTTCTTT
TRBJ1-1,TRBV19,NA,TRBD1,CASSPDRGRRTEAFF,TGTGCCAGTAGTCCCGACAGGGGGCGTCGGACTGAAGCTTTCTTT
TRBJ2-2,TRBV2,NA,NA,CASSAGRVGTGELFF,TGTGCCAGCAGTGCTGGGCGAGTGGGCACCGGGGAGCTGTTTTTT
TRBJ2-5,TRBV7-3,NA,NA,CASSGGGDQYF,TGTGCCAGCTCGGGGGGCGGGGACCAGTACTTC
TRBJ2-7,TRBV11-2,NA,TRBD1,CASSRLQGALDEQYF,TGTGCCAGCAGCCGCTTACAGGGGGCGCTGGACGAGCAGTACTTC
TRBJ1-1,TRBV7-8,NA,TRBD1,CASSSPRLDRDRALAAFF,TGTGCCAGCAGCTCGCCACGACTTGACCGGGACAGGGCCCTAGCAGCTTTCTTT
TRBJ1-1,TRBV27,NA,TRBD1,CASSQRGTGGGGGTEAFF,TGTGCCAGCAGTCAACGAGGGACAGGGGGCGGAGGTGGCACTGAAGCTTTCTTT
TRBJ1-2,TRBV7-9,NA,NA,CASSSYRGDYGYTF,TGTGCCAGCAGCTCATACCGGGGGGACTATGGCTACACCTTC
TRBJ2-7,TRBV6-1,NA,NA,CASSAGLLSYEQYF,TGTGCCAGCAGTGCGGGACTCCTCTCCTACGAGCAGTACTTC
TRBJ2-7,TRBV27,NA,TRBD2,CASSIWRGSSYEQYF,TGTGCCAGCAGTATCTGGCGCGGGAGCTCCTACGAGCAGTACTTC
TRBJ1-3,TRBV28,NA,NA,CASSHRTEVNTIYF,TGTGCCAGCAGTCACAGGACAGAAGTAAACACCATATATTTT
TRBJ1-3,TRBV9,NA,TRBD1,CASGGTGSGNTIYF,TGTGCCAGCGGGGGGACAGGGAGCGGAAACACCATATATTTT
TRBJ1-2,TRBV25-1,NA,NA,CASSESRGGDYGYTF,TGTGCCAGCAGTGAATCGAGGGGAGGGGACTATGGCTACACCTTC
TRBJ2-1,TRBV29-1,NA,NA,CSVEGGSGFYNEQFF,TGCAGCGTTGAAGGAGGGAGCGGCTTCTACAATGAGCAGTTCTTC
TRBJ2-7,TRBV10-3,NA,NA,CAISDPAARGSYEQYF,TGTGCCATCAGTGACCCCGCCGCCAGGGGCTCCTACGAGCAGTACTTC
TRBJ2-2,TRBV5-6,NA,TRBD2,CASSFPAGVSTGELFF,TGTGCCAGCAGCTTCCCAGCGGGAGTGAGCACCGGGGAGCTGTTTTTT
TRBJ1-2,TRBV19,NA,NA,CASSNQGYGYTF,TGTGCCAGTAGTAACCAGGGCTATGGCTACACCTTC
TRBJ1-2,TRBV4-1,NA,NA,CASSQDQGTNYGYTF,TGCGCCAGCAGCCAAGACCAGGGAACTAACTATGGCTACACCTTC
TRBJ2-1,TRBV18,NA,NA,CASSPDRYNEQFF,TGTGCCAGCTCACCCGACAGGTACAATGAGCAGTTCTTC
TRBJ1-2,TRBV2,NA,NA,CASTPQGYGYTF,TGTGCCAGCACCCCCCAGGGCTATGGCTACACCTTC
TRBJ2-1,TRBV4-1,NA,TRBD2,CASTRLAGYNEQFF,TGCGCCAGCACCCGACTAGCGGGGTACAATGAGCAGTTCTTC
TRBJ1-1,TRBV7-9,few,NA,CASSLDKEAFF,TGTGCCAGCAGCTTAGACAAGGAAGCTTTCTTT
TRBJ1-1,TRBV7-9,NA,TRBD1,CASSPPGGTEAFF,TGTGCCAGCAGCCCCCCAGGGGGCACTGAAGCTTTCTTT
TRBJ2-5,TRBV11-2,NA,TRBD2,CASSLATSGYQETQYF,TGTGCCAGCAGCTTAGCGACTAGCGGGTACCAAGAGACCCAGTACTTC
TRBJ2-1,TRBV7-6,NA,TRBD2,CASRSGLAGGDEQFF,TGTGCCAGCAGATCGGGACTAGCGGGAGGAGATGAGCAGTTCTTC
TRBJ2-7,TRBV13,NA,TRBD1,CASSNRDSSYEQYF,TGTGCCAGCAGCAATCGGGACAGCTCCTACGAGCAGTACTTC